This T cell receptor beta chain was observed in a study of shared clonotypes between healthy human individuals. About the study: Per donor, CD8 memory used one plate, CD8 naive used two, CD4 memory used three and CD4 naive used three. Overall study findings and caveats: Naive CD4 clonotype sharing across a few donors was roughly 5%.

Concerning this clone: The antigen is not known.

Trimming removed 4 bases from V and 6 bases from J, with 12 bases in between. CDR3 length equals 13 residues. Germline V gene lookup returns CDR1 MNHEY and CDR2 SVGAGI. Generated by immunoSEQ multiplex PCR, the TCRdb table keeps only in-frame clones and is missing some. The data contain about 2 million clones, roughly 95% of them singletons. CD8 cells classed as naive were CD45RO-negative and positively selected for CCR7, excluding terminally differentiated effector memory CD45RA+ cells. The sequence was obtained from a man between 18 and 29 years old in good health. The chain links TRBV6-5 to TRBJ1-1, with unresolved D. Sequenced input: naive CD8+ T cells sorted from blood. CDR3 DNA: TGTGCCAGCAGTTCGTGGCCCGACGCTGAAGCTTTCTTT. It codes for CASSSWPDAEAFF.